A selection of T cell receptor beta chains follows, all from one sample in a study of T cells in Graves' hyperthyroidism and ophthalmopathy. TCRdb independently ran MiXCR on the multiplex PCR reads; one entry per CDR3 protein. The sample lists about 560,000 distinct CDR3 sequences, approximately 16% occurring once. Sequences were obtained from blood. These receptors were collected from a woman between 18 and 29 years old with Graves' hyperthyroidism. Each CDR3 is given with its conserved first and last residue. A D gene is named only where the DNA matches it firmly. Expanded clones are given a class, and other clones once, few, many or no size at all.

TRBD1 many TRBJ2-7 TRBV5-1 CASSRTGTVEGEQYF TGCGCCAGCAGCAGGACAGGGACAGTGGAAGGTGAGCAGTACTTC
TRBD1 many TRBJ1-5 TRBV20-1 CSANTGAYGNQPQHF TGCAGTGCAAACACAGGGGCATACGGCAATCAGCCCCAGCATTTT
NA NA TRBJ1-4 TRBV4-2 CASSQRGANEKLFF TGTGCCAGCAGCCAAAGGGGAGCTAATGAAAAACTGTTTTTT
NA NA TRBJ2-3 TRBV7-9 CASSLGVGALGTDTQYF TGTGCCAGCAGCTTAGGGGTGGGGGCGCTGGGCACAGATACGCAGTATTTT
NA NA TRBJ1-2 TRBV6-2/TRBV6-3 CASSYIDSYGYTF TGTGCCAGCAGTTACATCGATTCCTATGGCTACACCTTC
NA many TRBJ2-1 TRBV7-2 CASSLSGANEQFF TGTGCCAGCAGCTTATCAGGGGCCAATGAGCAGTTCTTC
NA few TRBJ1-5 TRBV7-9 CASSPGTSDQPQHF TGTGCCAGCAGCCCCGGGACATCCGATCAGCCCCAGCATTTT
NA NA TRBJ1-2 TRBV7-8 CASSFVQGTNYGYTF TGTGCCAGCAGCTTTGTCCAGGGGACTAACTATGGCTACACCTTC
TRBD1 many TRBJ2-7 TRBV11-3 CASSRTGTGGEQYF TGTGCCAGCAGTCGGACCGGGACAGGGGGCGAGCAGTACTTC
TRBD1 few TRBJ1-1 TRBV11-3 CASSLGDRGPNTEAFF TGTGCCAGCAGCTTAGGAGACAGGGGACCGAACACTGAAGCTTTCTTT
NA many TRBJ2-2 TRBV5-6 CASSLHGGPLRTGELFF TGTGCCAGCAGCCTGCACGGGGGCCCACTCAGGACCGGGGAGCTGTTTTTT
NA NA TRBJ2-7 TRBV19 CASSRGDGIEQYF TGTGCCAGTAGCCGTGGTGACGGGATCGAGCAGTACTTC
TRBD2 few TRBJ2-5 TRBV12-3/TRBV12-4 CASSPGSSGLQETQYF TGTGCCAGCAGCCCCGGGAGTAGCGGGCTTCAAGAGACCCAGTACTTC
TRBD2 NA TRBJ2-7 TRBV12-3/TRBV12-4 CASRPLAGVGYEQYF TGTGCCAGCAGGCCTTTGGCGGGAGTGGGCTACGAGCAGTACTTC
NA NA TRBJ1-2 TRBV12-3/TRBV12-4 CASSLYQGPDGYTF TGTGCCAGCAGTTTATATCAGGGGCCCGATGGCTACACCTTC
NA NA TRBJ1-2 TRBV7-2 CASSLNRKGYGYTF TGTGCCAGCAGCTTAAACAGGAAGGGGTATGGCTACACCTTC
NA many TRBJ2-1 TRBV28 CASSLGQSDEQFF TGTGCCAGCAGTTTAGGACAGAGCGATGAGCAGTTCTTC
TRBD2 many TRBJ2-5 TRBV7-9 CASTGLVTKFQETQYF TGTGCCAGCACGGGACTAGTGACTAAATTCCAAGAGACCCAGTACTTC
NA many TRBJ2-6 TRBV12-3/TRBV12-4 CASRYTTGYSGANVLTF TGTGCCAGCAGATACACGACAGGTTACTCTGGGGCCAACGTCCTGACTTTC
TRBD2 NA TRBJ2-1 TRBV20-1 CSVLPTVAGAPYNEQFF TGCAGTGTCCTCCCCACCGTAGCGGGGGCCCCCTACAATGAGCAGTTCTTC
NA NA TRBJ2-7 TRBV7-9 CASSWDTTYEQYF TGTGCCAGCAGCTGGGACACTACCTACGAGCAGTACTTC
TRBD2 many TRBJ2-2 TRBV5-1 CASSLAGTKNTGELFF TGCGCCAGCAGCTTGGCCGGGACTAAAAACACCGGGGAGCTGTTTTTT
NA NA TRBJ2-5 TRBV11-2 CVSQRETQYF TGTGTCAGCCAAAGGGAGACCCAGTACTTC
NA many TRBJ1-2 TRBV7-9 CASSHDTFGTYGYTF TGTGCCAGCAGCCATGACACCTTTGGTACCTATGGCTACACCTTC
NA many TRBJ2-7 TRBV18 CASSPVSLSYEQYF TGTGCCAGCTCACCGGTCAGTTTGAGTTACGAGCAGTACTTC
TRBD2 few TRBJ2-5 TRBV5-1 CASSGGLAGRPGETQYF TGCGCCAGCAGCGGGGGACTAGCAGGACGTCCGGGGGAGACCCAGTACTTC
NA many TRBJ2-5 TRBV3-1 CASSQVGPSETQYF TGTGCCAGCAGCCAAGTGGGCCCGTCGGAGACCCAGTACTTC
NA few TRBJ1-5 TRBV30 CAWSRENYSNQPQHF TGTGCCTGGAGTAGGGAGAACTATAGCAATCAGCCCCAGCATTTT
NA NA TRBJ1-2 TRBV5-4 CASSLMAENYGYTF TGTGCCAGCAGCTTGATGGCAGAGAACTATGGCTACACCTTC
TRBD1 NA TRBJ1-2 TRBV28 CASSIYRGSGYTF TGTGCCAGCAGTATTTACAGGGGAAGTGGCTACACCTTC
NA NA TRBJ1-3 TRBV5-1 CASSLTAIGNTIYF TGCGCCAGCAGCTTGACAGCTATAGGAAACACCATATATTTT
NA few TRBJ2-5 TRBV11-2 CASSEWLGETQYF TGTGCCAGCAGCGAGTGGCTGGGGGAGACCCAGTACTTC
NA many TRBJ1-5 TRBV12-3/TRBV12-4 CASSHVTGPLNQPQHF TGTGCCAGCAGTCACGTCACGGGACCCCTCAATCAGCCCCAGCATTTT
NA few TRBJ1-1 TRBV30 CAWSAFTSRVNTEAFF TGTGCCTGGAGTGCTTTTACAAGCAGAGTGAACACTGAAGCTTTCTTT
NA many TRBJ2-7 TRBV6-1 CASSPIKGKRLDRGYEQYF TGTGCCAGCAGTCCCATCAAAGGGAAACGACTAGATCGCGGCTACGAGCAGTACTTC
TRBD1 few TRBJ2-7 TRBV28 CASNIGTGISVLVYEQYF TGTGCCAGCAATATAGGGACAGGGATTAGTGTACTAGTTTACGAGCAGTACTTC
TRBD2 many TRBJ2-1 TRBV11-1 CASSATSGNSYNEQFF TGTGCCAGCAGCGCTACTAGCGGGAACTCCTACAATGAGCAGTTCTTC
NA few TRBJ2-7 TRBV20-1 CSARDPRVSAYEQYF TGCAGTGCTAGAGACCCTCGGGTCTCCGCCTACGAGCAGTACTTC
TRBD2 NA TRBJ2-1 TRBV28 CASSKHPGLDRLYNGQFF TGTGCCAGCAGCAAACACCCCGGACTAGATCGCCTTTACAATGGGCAGTTCTTC
NA many TRBJ2-5 TRBV28 CASSLYTSTETQYF TGTGCCAGCAGTTTATATACTAGTACGGAGACCCAGTACTTC
TRBD1 few TRBJ1-1 TRBV20-1 CSGGQGSMNTEAFF TGCAGTGGGGGACAGGGTTCTATGAACACTGAAGCTTTCTTT
NA few TRBJ1-5 TRBV20-1 CSARGPGSNQPQHF TGCAGTGCTAGGGGGCCGGGGAGCAATCAGCCCCAGCATTTT
TRBD2 many TRBJ2-2 TRBV28 CASNLGTSATGELFF TGTGCCAGCAATCTCGGGACTAGCGCTACCGGGGAGCTGTTTTTT
NA NA TRBJ1-5 TRBV10-3 CAISVYSNQPQHF TGTGCCATCAGCGTTTATAGCAATCAGCCCCAGCATTTT
NA many TRBJ2-3 TRBV3-1 CASSQNSEDTQYF TGTGCCAGCAGCCAGAACAGTGAAGATACGCAGTATTTT